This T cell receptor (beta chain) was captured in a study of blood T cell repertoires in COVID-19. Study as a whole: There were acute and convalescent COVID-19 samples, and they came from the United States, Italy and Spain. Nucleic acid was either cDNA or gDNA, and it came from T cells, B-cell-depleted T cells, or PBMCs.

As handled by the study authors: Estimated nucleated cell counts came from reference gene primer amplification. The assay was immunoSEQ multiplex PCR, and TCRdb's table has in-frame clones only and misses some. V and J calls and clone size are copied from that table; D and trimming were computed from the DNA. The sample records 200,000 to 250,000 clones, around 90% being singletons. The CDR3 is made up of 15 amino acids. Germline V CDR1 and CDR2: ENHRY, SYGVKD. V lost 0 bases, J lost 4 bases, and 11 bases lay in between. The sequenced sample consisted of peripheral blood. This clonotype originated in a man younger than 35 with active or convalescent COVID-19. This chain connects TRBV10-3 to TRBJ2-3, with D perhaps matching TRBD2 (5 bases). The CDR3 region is CAISESADWPDTQYF. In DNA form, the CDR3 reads TGTGCCATCAGTGAGTCAGCGGACTGGCCAGATACGCAGTATTTT.